This passage covers 16 T cell receptor beta chains from one sample sequenced in a study of blood T cell repertoires in COVID-19. Produced via immunoSEQ multiplex PCR; TCRdb's table is partial and in-frame only. This sample has about 74,000 clones, with approximately 82% found just once. Sequencing was carried out using peripheral blood. All receptors derive from a human donor in a cohort sampled during active COVID-19.

V usage is TRBV19 and J usage is TRBJ1-1, with D possibly matching TRBD1 (6 bases). This CDR3 comprises 16 residues. Germline CDR1 LNHDA, CDR2 SQIVND (reference sequence). The V end was cut by 2 bases, the J end by 4 bases, with 17 bases between. CDR3 DNA sequence: TGTGCCAGTAGTATACCAACAGGGAAATTGCGCACTGAAGCTTTCTTT. It encodes CASSIPTGKLRTEAFF.

This chain joins TRBV5-4 and TRBJ1-6; D remains ambiguous. V dropped 1 base and J dropped 9 bases, with 8 bases sitting between them. CDR3 length: 13 residues. Germline CDR1 SGHNT, CDR2 YYREEE (reference sequence). CDR3 sequence (DNA): TGTGCCAGCAGCTTGAATCGGGGTTCACCCCTCCACTTT. The encoded protein is CASSLNRGSPLHF.

The V and J genes are TRBV29-1 and TRBJ2-3; D may be TRBD1 (6 bases). The CDR3 is 13 amino acids. Trimming took 7 bases from V and 1 from J, leaving 12 bases between them. Germline V gene data show CDR1 as SQVTM and CDR2 as ANQGSEA. The CDR3 is CSARQAGTDTQYF. The CDR3, as DNA: TGCAGCGCAAGACAGGCGGGCACAGATACGCAGTATTTT.

The J gene is TRBJ1-5, the V gene TRBV25-1, with 7 positions matching TRBD1. J gave up 6 bases and V 4 bases, and 3 bases lay outside the gene matches. Germline values: CDR1 MGHDK, CDR2 SYGVNS. This CDR3 is 13 amino acids long. CDR3 in amino acids: CASSGGQTQPQHF. CDR3 coding DNA: TGTGCCAGCAGTGGGGGACAGACTCAGCCCCAGCATTTT.

This chain joins TRBV4-1 and TRBJ1-6; D is ambiguous. The germline CDR1 and CDR2 sequences are MGHRA and YSYEKL. V lost 0 bases to trimming and J lost 10 bases, with 16 bases between them. This CDR3 spans 16 amino acids. CDR3 DNA sequence: TGCGCCAGCAGCCAAGAAGAGGGTTCGGAGGGCTCACCCCTCCACTTT. It yields the protein CASSQEEGSEGSPLHF.

J is TRBJ2-7 and V is TRBV11-2; the D gene is possibly TRBD1 (6 bases). Trimming took off 2 bases at V and 1 base at J, with 18 bases between the two ends. This CDR3 is 17 amino acids long. CDR1 is SGHAT and CDR2 is FQNNGV in the germline V gene. CDR3 in amino acids: CASSLRQQGHRSYEQYF. The CDR3, as DNA: TGTGCCAGCAGCTTACGTCAGCAGGGACATCGATCCTACGAGCAGTACTTC.

This rearrangement joins TRBV12-3 or TRBV12-4 to TRBJ2-1, with D uncertain. Trimming took 5 bases from V and 4 from J, leaving 3 bases between them. The CDR3 length is 11 residues. The CDR3 protein is CASSLYNEQFF. CDR3 in DNA: TGTGCCAGCAGTCTTTACAATGAGCAGTTCTTC.

The chain is built from TRBV13 and TRBJ2-7; the D gene is possibly TRBD1 (6 bases). The germline V gene encodes CDR1 PRHDT and CDR2 FYEKMQ (reference sequence). V dropped 5 bases and J dropped 3 bases, with 8 bases sitting between them. This CDR3 spans 12 amino acids. CDR3 sequence (DNA): TGTGCCAGCAGCGTGACAGGCTACGAGCAGTACTTC. This translates into CASSVTGYEQYF. The entire variable domain, with the rest obtained from reference TRBV13 and TRBJ2-7, is as follows: AAGVIQSPRHLIKEKRETATLKCYPIPRHDTVYWYQQGPGQDPQFLISFYEKMQSDKGSIPDRFSAQQFSDYHSELNMSSLELGDSALYFCASSVTGYEQYFGPGTRLTVT.

The CDR3 sequence is CASSWAGTGGNEQFF. The CDR3 nucleotides are TGTGCCAGCAGCTGGGCCGGGACAGGGGGAAATGAGCAGTTCTTC. J is TRBJ2-1 and V is TRBV7-2, with 11 bases fitting TRBD1. Germline values: CDR1 SGHTA, CDR2 FQGNSA. Germline trimming cut 4 bases from V and 7 bases from J; bases unmatched to any gene: 6. The length of the CDR3 is 15 residues.

The chain combines TRBV3-1 (or the pseudogene TRBV3-2) with TRBJ2-1; 10 bases line up with TRBD2. Germline V gives CDR1 LGHDT, CDR2 YNNKEL (reference sequence). Germline trimming cut 1 base from V and 10 bases from J; bases unmatched to any gene: 13. The CDR3 totals 17 residues. CDR3 region: CASSQGRPLAGVLEQFF. For the CDR3, the DNA is TGTGCCAGCAGCCAAGGGAGACCTCTAGCGGGGGTCCTAGAGCAGTTCTTC.

The chain carries TRBV27 and TRBJ1-2, with 10 bases identical to TRBD1. CDR1 MNHEY and CDR2 SMNVEV come from the germline V gene (reference sequence). J was trimmed by 8 bases and V by 3 bases; bases with no gene match: 9. The CDR3 length is 15 residues. The CDR3 nucleotides are TGTGCCAGCAGTTTCGGGACAGGGGCGAGATACGGCTACACCTTC. This codes for CASSFGTGARYGYTF.

The chain uses TRBV19 and TRBJ1-3; the D gene is possibly TRBD1 (5 bases). The CDR3 consists of 17 residues. The V gene's germline CDR1 is LNHDA and CDR2 SQIVND (reference sequence). Trimming pared 7 bases from V and 0 bases from J, leaving 19 bases between. The CDR3 loop reads CASTRSPLTGSGNTIYF. CDR3 bases: TGTGCCAGTACCCGCAGTCCACTCACAGGCTCTGGAAACACCATATATTTT. Filled out from reference TRBV19 and TRBJ1-3, the complete variable domain reads DGGITQSPKYLFRKEGQNVTLSCEQNLNHDAMYWYRQDPGQGLRLIYYSQIVNDFQKGDIAEGYSVSREKKESFPLTVTSAQKNPTAFYLCASTRSPLTGSGNTIYFGEGSWLTVV.

This clone turned up a few times. This chain joins TRBV11-1 and TRBJ1-2; D is uncertain. CDR1 is SGHAT, CDR2 FQDESV, per germline (reference sequence). The CDR3 is 14 amino acids. V dropped 1 base and J dropped 0 bases, with 6 bases sitting between them. The CDR3 DNA is TGTGCCAGCAGCTTAGGCGGTCCTAACTATGGCTACACCTTC. Translated, it gives CASSLGGPNYGYTF.

J is TRBJ2-7 and V is TRBV7-8; TRBD2 matches at 9 bases. Trimming took 5 bases from V and 3 from J; bases not matched to a gene: 11. Germline V gene sequence: CDR1 SGHVS, CDR2 FQNEAQ. The CDR3 totals 16 residues. CDR3 bases: TGTGCCAGCAGCCCTGGGATAGCGGGGGTTCTCTACGAGCAGTACTTC. Residues: CASSPGIAGVLYEQYF. Filled out from reference TRBV7-8 and TRBJ2-7, the complete variable domain reads GAGVSQSPRYKVAKRGQDVALRCDPISGHVSLFWYQQALGQGPEFLTYFQNEAQLDKSGLPSDRFFAERPEGSVSTLKIQRTQQEDSAVYLCASSPGIAGVLYEQYFGPGTRLTVT.

The chain combines TRBV5-1 with TRBJ1-1; the D gene is possibly TRBD1 (6 bases). The CDR3 spans 15 residues. Germline lookup yields CDR1 SGHRS and CDR2 YFSETQ. Trimming stripped 0 bases from V and 4 bases from J, with 13 bases between. CDR3 amino acids: CASSLEVTGITEAFF. The CDR3 bases are TGCGCCAGCAGCTTGGAGGTGACAGGTATCACTGAAGCTTTCTTT. Based on the CDR3 plus reference TRBV5-1 and TRBJ1-1, the full variable domain is KAGVTQTPRYLIKTRGQQVTLSCSPISGHRSVSWYQQTPGQGLQFLFEYFSETQRNKGNFPGRFSGRQFSNSRSEMNVSTLELGDSALYLCASSLEVTGITEAFFGQGTRLTVV.

Turning to this clone: Distinct nucleotide sequences in the sample also encode this CDR3. The chain links TRBV6-6 to TRBJ2-7, with 7 bases lining up with TRBD1. V lost 3 bases and J lost 3; bases outside the gene matches: 5. Germline lookup yields CDR1 MNHNY and CDR2 SVGAGI (reference sequence). The length of the CDR3 is 14 residues. The CDR3 sequence: CASSYSQGSYEQYF. The CDR3 DNA reads as TGTGCCAGCAGTTATTCACAGGGGAGCTACGAGCAGTACTTC.